The entry that follows covers one T cell receptor beta chain sequence. Primers: 60 Vbeta forward and 13 Jbeta reverse. Assay: immunoSEQ multiplex PCR; the TCRdb copy retains only in-frame clones and omits some. The profile shows about 130,000 clones, around three quarters of them singletons. The source of the sample is a study of cytomegalovirus exposure and HLA in healthy donors. The sample taken for sequencing was PBMCs. This receptor was obtained from a man aged 35 to 55 in good health and CMV-seropositive.

CDR3 protein: CASSLLWCGYSGYTF. The CDR3 DNA follows: TGCGCCAGCAGTCTCCTATGGTGCGGGTATTCTGGCTACACCTTC. The chain links TRBV23-1 to TRBJ1-2; D remains ambiguous. TRBV23-1 is known as an ORF, though its function is uncertain. This CDR3 is built from 15 residues. Trimming shortened V by 4 bases and J by 7 bases, and 19 bases separated the two germline ends.